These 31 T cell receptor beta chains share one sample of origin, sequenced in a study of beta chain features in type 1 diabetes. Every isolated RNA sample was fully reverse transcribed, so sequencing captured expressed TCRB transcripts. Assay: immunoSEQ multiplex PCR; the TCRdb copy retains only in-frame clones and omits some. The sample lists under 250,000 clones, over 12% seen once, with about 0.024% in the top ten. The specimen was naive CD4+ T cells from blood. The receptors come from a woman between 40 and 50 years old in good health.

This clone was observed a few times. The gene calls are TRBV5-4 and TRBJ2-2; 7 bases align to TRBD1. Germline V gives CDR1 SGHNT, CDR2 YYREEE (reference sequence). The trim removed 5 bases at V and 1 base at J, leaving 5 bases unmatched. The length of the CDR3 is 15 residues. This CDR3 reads CASRPDRVNTGELFF. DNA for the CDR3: TGTGCCAGCAGGCCAGACAGGGTGAACACCGGGGAGCTGTTTTTT. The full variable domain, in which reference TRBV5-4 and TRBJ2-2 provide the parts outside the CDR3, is ETGVTQSPTHLIKTRGQQVTLRCSSQSGHNTVSWYQQALGQGPQFIFQYYREEENGRGNFPPRFSGLQFPNYSSELNVNALELDDSALYLCASRPDRVNTGELFFGEGSRLTVL.

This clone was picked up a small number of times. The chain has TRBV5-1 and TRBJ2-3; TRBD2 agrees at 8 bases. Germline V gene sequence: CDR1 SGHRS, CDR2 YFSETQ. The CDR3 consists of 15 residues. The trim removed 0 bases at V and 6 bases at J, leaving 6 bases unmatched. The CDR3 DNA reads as TGCGCCAGCAGCTTGGAGCGGGGGCGCGGGGATACGCAGTATTTT. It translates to CASSLERGRGDTQYF.

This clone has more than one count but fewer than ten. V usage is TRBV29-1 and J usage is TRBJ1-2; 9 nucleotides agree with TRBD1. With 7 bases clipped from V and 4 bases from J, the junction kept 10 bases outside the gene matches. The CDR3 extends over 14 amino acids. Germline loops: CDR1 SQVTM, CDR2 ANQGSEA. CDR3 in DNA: TGCAGCGCGGGGCCGGGACAGGGTACCTATGGCTACACCTTC. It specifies CSAGPGQGTYGYTF.

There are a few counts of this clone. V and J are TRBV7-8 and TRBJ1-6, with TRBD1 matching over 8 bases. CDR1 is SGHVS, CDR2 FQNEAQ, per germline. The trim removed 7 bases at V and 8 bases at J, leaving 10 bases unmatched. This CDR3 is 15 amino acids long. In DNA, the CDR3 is TGTGCCAGCACCCGCCCCGACAGGGGAGATTCACCCCTCCACTTT. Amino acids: CASTRPDRGDSPLHF.

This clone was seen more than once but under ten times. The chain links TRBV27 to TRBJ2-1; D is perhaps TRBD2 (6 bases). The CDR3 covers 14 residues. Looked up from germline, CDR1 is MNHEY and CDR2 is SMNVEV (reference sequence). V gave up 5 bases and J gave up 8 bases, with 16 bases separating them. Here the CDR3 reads CASSRTPGDHEQFF. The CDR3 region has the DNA TGTGCCAGCAGTAGAACTCCGGGAGACCATGAGCAGTTCTTC.

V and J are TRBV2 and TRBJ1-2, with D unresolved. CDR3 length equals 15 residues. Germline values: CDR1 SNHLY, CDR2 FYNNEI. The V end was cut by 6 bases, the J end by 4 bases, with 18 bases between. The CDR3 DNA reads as TGTGCCAGCAGCTTTAACCGAGGATATACCTATGGCTACACCTTC. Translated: CASSFNRGYTYGYTF.

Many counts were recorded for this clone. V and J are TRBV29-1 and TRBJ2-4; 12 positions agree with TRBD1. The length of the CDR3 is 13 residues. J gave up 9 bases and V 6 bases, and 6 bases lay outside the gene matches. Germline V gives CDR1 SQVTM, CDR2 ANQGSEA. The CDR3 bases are TGCAGCGTGTCGGGACAGGGGGCCGGCATTCAGTACTTC. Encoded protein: CSVSGQGAGIQYF.

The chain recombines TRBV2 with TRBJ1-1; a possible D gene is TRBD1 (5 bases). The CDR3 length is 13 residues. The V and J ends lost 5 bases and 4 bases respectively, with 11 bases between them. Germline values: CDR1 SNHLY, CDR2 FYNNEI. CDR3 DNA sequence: TGTGCCAGCAGTTTCCGGGGGGGCACTGAAGCTTTCTTT. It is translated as CASSFRGGTEAFF.

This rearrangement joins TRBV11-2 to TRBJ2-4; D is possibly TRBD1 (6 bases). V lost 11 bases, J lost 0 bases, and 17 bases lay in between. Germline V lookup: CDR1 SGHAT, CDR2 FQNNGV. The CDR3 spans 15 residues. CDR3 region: CASSTGTLAKNIQYF. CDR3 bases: TGTGCCTCAAGCACCGGGACATTAGCCAAAAACATTCAGTACTTC.

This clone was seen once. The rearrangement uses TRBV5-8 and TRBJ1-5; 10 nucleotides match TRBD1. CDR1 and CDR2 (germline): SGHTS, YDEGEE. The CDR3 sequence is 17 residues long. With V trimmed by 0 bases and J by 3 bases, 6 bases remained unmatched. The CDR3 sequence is CASSLGTGTGVNQPQHF. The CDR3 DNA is TGTGCCAGCAGCTTGGGTACCGGGACAGGGGTCAATCAGCCCCAGCATTTT.

The CDR3 region is CASSAGTGPYYGYTF. The DNA for the CDR3 is TGTGCCAGCAGCGCCGGGACAGGGCCCTACTATGGCTACACCTTC. J is TRBJ1-2 and V is TRBV14; 9 bases align to TRBD1. V shed 5 bases and J 3 bases; nucleotides not matched to a gene: 7. Germline assignment: CDR1 SGHDN and CDR2 FVKESK. This CDR3 has 15 amino acids.

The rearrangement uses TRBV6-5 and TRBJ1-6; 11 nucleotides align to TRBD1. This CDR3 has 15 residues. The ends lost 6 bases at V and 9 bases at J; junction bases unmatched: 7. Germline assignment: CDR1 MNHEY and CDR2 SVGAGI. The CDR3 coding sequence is TGTGCCAGCAGCTGGGACAGGGGGAGAGGTTCACCCCTCCACTTT. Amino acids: CASSWDRGRGSPLHF.

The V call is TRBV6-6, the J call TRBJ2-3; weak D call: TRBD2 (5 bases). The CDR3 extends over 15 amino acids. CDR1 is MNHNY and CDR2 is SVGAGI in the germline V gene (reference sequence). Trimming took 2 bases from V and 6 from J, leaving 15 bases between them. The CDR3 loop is CASSYEGSGGDTQYF. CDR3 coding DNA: TGTGCCAGCAGTTACGAAGGATCCGGAGGCGATACGCAGTATTTT.

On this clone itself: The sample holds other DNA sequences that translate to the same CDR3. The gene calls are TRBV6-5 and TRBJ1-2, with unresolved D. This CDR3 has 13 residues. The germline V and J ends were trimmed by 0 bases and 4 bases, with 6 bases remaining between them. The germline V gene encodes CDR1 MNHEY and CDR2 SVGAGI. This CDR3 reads CASSYSAAYGYTF. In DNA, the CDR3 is TGTGCCAGCAGTTACTCTGCGGCCTATGGCTACACCTTC.

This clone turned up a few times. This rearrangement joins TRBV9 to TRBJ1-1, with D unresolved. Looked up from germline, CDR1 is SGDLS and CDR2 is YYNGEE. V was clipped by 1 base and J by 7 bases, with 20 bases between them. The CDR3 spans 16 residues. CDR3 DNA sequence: TGTGCCAGCAGCGTACGGCCCGGGAGAACGGCAGATGAAGCTTTCTTT. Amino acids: CASSVRPGRTADEAFF.

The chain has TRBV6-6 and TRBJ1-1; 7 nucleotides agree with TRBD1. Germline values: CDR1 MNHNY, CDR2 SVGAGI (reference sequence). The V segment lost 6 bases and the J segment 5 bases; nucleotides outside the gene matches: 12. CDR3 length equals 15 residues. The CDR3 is CASSTGTAGVTEAFF. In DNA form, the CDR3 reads TGTGCCAGCAGCACCGGGACAGCCGGGGTTACTGAAGCTTTCTTT.

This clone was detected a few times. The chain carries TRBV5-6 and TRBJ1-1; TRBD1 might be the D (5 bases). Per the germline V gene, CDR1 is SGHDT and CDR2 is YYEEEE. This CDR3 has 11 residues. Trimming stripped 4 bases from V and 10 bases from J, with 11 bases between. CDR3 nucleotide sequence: TGTGCCAGCAGCACTCAGGGTCGAGCTTTCTTT. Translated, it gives CASSTQGRAFF.

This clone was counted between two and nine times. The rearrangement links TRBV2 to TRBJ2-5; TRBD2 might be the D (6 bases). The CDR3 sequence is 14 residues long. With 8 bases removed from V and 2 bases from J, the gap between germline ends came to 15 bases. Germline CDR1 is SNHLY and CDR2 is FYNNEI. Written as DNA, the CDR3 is TGTGCCAGCGGCGTGGGGGGTCAGCAAGAGACCCAGTACTTC. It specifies CASGVGGQQETQYF.

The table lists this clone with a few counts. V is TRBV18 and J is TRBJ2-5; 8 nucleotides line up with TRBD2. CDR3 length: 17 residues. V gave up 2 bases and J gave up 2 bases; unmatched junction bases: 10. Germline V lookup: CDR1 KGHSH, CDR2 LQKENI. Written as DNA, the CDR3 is TGTGCCAGCTCACCATACCCCCTAGCGGGCAAGCAAGAGACCCAGTACTTC. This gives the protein CASSPYPLAGKQETQYF. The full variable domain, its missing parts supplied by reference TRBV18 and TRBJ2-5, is NAGVMQNPRHLVRRRGQEARLRCSPMKGHSHVYWYRQLPEEGLKFMVYLQKENIIDESGMPKERFSAEFPKEGPSILRIQQVVRGDSAAYFCASSPYPLAGKQETQYFGPGTRLLVL.

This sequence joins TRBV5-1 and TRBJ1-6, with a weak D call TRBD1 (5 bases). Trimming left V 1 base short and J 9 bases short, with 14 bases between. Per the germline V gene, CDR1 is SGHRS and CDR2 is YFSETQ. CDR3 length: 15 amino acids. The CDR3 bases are TGCGCCAGCAGCTTGAGAACAGGCGTAGGTTCACCCCTCCACTTT. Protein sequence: CASSLRTGVGSPLHF. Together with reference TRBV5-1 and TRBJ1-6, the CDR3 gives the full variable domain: KAGVTQTPRYLIKTRGQQVTLSCSPISGHRSVSWYQQTPGQGLQFLFEYFSETQRNKGNFPGRFSGRQFSNSRSEMNVSTLELGDSALYLCASSLRTGVGSPLHFGNGTRLTVT.

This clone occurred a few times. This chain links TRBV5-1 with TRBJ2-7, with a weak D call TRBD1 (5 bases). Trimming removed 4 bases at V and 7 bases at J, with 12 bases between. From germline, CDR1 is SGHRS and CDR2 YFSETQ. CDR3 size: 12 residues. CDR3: CASSPGHLEQYF. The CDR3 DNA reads TGCGCCAGCAGCCCAGGGCATTTAGAGCAGTACTTC. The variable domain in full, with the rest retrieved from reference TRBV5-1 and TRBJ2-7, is KAGVTQTPRYLIKTRGQQVTLSCSPISGHRSVSWYQQTPGQGLQFLFEYFSETQRNKGNFPGRFSGRQFSNSRSEMNVSTLELGDSALYLCASSPGHLEQYFGPGTRLTVT.

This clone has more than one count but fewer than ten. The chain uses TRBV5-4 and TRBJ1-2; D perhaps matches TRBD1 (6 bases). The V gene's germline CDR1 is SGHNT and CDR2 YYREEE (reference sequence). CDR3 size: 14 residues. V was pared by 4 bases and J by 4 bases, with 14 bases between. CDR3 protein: CASSLGDRSYGYTF. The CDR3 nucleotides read TGTGCCAGCAGCCTAGGAGACAGGAGCTATGGCTACACCTTC. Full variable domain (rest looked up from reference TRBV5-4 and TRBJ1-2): ETGVTQSPTHLIKTRGQQVTLRCSSQSGHNTVSWYQQALGQGPQFIFQYYREEENGRGNFPPRFSGLQFPNYSSELNVNALELDDSALYLCASSLGDRSYGYTFGSGTRLTVV.

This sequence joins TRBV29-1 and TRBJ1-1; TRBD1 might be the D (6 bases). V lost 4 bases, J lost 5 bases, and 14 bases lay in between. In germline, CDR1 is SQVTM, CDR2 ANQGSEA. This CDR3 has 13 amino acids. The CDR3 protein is CSVGYRVRTEAFF. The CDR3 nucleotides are TGCAGCGTTGGGTACAGGGTAAGGACTGAAGCTTTCTTT.

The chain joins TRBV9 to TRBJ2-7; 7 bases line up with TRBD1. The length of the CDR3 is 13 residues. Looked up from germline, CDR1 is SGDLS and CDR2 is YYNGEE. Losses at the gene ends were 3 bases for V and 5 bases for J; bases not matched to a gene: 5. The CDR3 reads CASSATGFHEQYF. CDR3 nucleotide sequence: TGTGCCAGCAGCGCGACAGGGTTCCACGAGCAGTACTTC.

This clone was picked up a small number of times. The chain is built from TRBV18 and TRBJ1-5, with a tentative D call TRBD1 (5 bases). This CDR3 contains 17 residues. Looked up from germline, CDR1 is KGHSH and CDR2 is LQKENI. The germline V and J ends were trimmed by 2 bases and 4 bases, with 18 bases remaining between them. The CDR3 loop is CASSPRDRSALNQPQHF. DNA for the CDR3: TGTGCCAGCTCACCAAGAGACAGATCGGCTTTGAATCAGCCCCAGCATTTT.

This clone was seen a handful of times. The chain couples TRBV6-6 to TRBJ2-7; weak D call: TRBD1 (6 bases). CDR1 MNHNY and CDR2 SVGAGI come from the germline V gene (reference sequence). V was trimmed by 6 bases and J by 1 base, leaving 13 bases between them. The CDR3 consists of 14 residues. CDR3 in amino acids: CASSTRDTSYEQYF. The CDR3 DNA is TGTGCCAGCAGCACCCGGGACACTTCCTACGAGCAGTACTTC.

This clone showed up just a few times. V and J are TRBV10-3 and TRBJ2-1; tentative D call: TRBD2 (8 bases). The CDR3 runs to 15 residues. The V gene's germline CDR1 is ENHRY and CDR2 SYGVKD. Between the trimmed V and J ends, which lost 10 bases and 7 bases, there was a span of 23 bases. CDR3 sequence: CASRQGGGYRNEQFF. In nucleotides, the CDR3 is TGTGCCAGCAGACAGGGCGGGGGGTATCGTAATGAGCAGTTCTTC.

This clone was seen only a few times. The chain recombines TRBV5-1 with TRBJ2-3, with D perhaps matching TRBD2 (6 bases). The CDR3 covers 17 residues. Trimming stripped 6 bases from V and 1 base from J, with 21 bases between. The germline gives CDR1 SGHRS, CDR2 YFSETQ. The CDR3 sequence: CASTNFGGTWGTDTQYF. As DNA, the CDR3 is TGCGCCAGCACCAACTTCGGGGGAACCTGGGGCACAGATACGCAGTATTTT.

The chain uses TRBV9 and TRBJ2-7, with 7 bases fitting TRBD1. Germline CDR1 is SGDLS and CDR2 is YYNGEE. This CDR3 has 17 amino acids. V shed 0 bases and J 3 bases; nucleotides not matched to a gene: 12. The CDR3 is CASSVAYGATGNYEQYF. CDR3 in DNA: TGTGCCAGCAGCGTAGCTTACGGGGCGACAGGGAACTACGAGCAGTACTTC.

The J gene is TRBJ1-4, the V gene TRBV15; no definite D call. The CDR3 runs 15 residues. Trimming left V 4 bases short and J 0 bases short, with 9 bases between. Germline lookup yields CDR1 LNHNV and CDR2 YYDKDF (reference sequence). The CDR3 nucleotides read TGTGCCACCAGCAACTACGGATCAACTAATGAAAAACTGTTTTTT. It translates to CATSNYGSTNEKLFF.

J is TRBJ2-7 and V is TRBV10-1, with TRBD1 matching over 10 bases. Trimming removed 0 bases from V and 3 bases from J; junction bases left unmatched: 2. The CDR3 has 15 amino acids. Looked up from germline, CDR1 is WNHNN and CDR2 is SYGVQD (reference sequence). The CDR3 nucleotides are TGCGCCAGCAGTGAGTCAGGACAGGGGGTCTACGAGCAGTACTTC. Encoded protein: CASSESGQGVYEQYF.